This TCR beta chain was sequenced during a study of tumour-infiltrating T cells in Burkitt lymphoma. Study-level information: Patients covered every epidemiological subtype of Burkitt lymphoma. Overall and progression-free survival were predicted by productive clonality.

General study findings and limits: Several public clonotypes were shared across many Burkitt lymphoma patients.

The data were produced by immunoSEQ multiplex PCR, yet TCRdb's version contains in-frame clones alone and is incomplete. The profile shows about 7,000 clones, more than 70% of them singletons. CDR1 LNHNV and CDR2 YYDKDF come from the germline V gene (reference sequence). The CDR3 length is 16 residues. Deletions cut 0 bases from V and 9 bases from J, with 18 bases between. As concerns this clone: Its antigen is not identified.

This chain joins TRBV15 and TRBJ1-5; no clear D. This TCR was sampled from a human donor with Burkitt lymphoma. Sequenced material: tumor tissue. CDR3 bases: TGTGCCACCAGCAGAGATTACGCCGTAGGAGGATCGCCCCAGCATTTT. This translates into CATSRDYAVGGSPQHF.